A single sample gave rise to the 25 T cell receptor beta chains below, sequenced in a study of metastatic and nonmetastatic thyroid tumors. No treatment had been given to any patient before thyroid surgery. With MiXCR, TCRdb reprocessed the PCR reads. The table shows around 64,000 clones, with about 4% occurring only once. Sequenced material: blood. These receptors originate from a female donor with papillary thyroid cancer or a benign thyroid nodule (not recorded which). Some clones in this sample may be carry-over from other donors' samples.

Only a few counts were recorded for this clone. This chain uses TRBV24-1 with TRBJ2-1, with D perhaps TRBD2 (6 bases). The CDR3 consists of 15 residues. Trimming removed 4 bases at V and 7 bases at J, with 16 bases between. Germline V gene data show CDR1 as KGHDR and CDR2 as SFDVKD. The CDR3 bases are TGTGCCACCAGTGAGGCTAGCGAGTTAAGAAATGAGCAGTTCTTC. Its translation is CATSEASELRNEQFF.

This clone was recorded at least ten times. The genes are TRBV19 and TRBJ1-5; D is possibly TRBD1 (5 bases). This CDR3 contains 15 residues. Germline CDR1 LNHDA, CDR2 SQIVND (reference sequence). Trimming shortened V by 3 bases and J by 2 bases, and 11 bases separated the two germline ends. Here the CDR3 reads CASSIQGGGNQPQHF. DNA of the CDR3: TGTGCCAGTAGTATTCAGGGAGGGGGCAATCAGCCCCAGCATTTT.

The sample holds many counts of this clone. The V and J genes are TRBV9 and TRBJ1-4; D unresolved. Germline CDR1 and CDR2: SGDLS and YYNGEE. The CDR3 has 15 residues. Trimming cost V 3 bases and J 8 bases, with 17 bases left between them. The CDR3 spells CASSASGDPKEKLFF. In DNA, the CDR3 is TGTGCCAGCAGCGCAAGCGGGGATCCGAAAGAAAAACTGTTTTTT.

This clone was seen many times. The gene calls are TRBV11-2 and TRBJ2-3; D may be TRBD1 (6 bases). V was clipped by 1 base and J by 5 bases, with 16 bases between them. Germline-derived CDR1 and CDR2 are SGHAT and FQNNGV. The CDR3 has 16 amino acids. CDR3 bases: TGTGCCAGCAGCTTAGTAAGGGGGACGCAGGTAGATACGCAGTATTTT. Encoded protein: CASSLVRGTQVDTQYF.

There are a few counts of this clone. The chain is built from TRBV18 and TRBJ2-1, with D possibly TRBD2 on 6 matching bases. CDR3 length equals 16 residues. Germline V gives CDR1 KGHSH, CDR2 LQKENI. V was pared by 3 bases and J by 3 bases, with 15 bases between. CDR3 sequence: CASSPEAGSIYNEQFF. DNA for the CDR3: TGTGCCAGCTCACCTGAGGCGGGATCCATCTACAATGAGCAGTTCTTC.

This clone was counted many times. The chain recombines TRBV6-1 with TRBJ1-1, with D unresolved. The CDR3 totals 17 residues. Trimming removed 7 bases from V and 0 bases from J, with 21 bases in between. Germline assignment: CDR1 MNHNS and CDR2 SASEGT. The CDR3 nucleotides read TGTGCCAGCACGAGGAAGTTTGCGGATGTCTTGAACACTGAAGCTTTCTTT. As protein: CASTRKFADVLNTEAFF.

This clone was recorded many times. V gene TRBV11-2 combines with J gene TRBJ1-5; D uncertain. This CDR3 region has 14 residues. Germline lookup yields CDR1 SGHAT and CDR2 FQNNGV. V was pared by 0 bases and J by 2 bases, with 5 bases between. The CDR3 DNA is TGTGCCAGCAGCTTAGATGGGGGCAATCAGCCCCAGCATTTT. It specifies CASSLDGGNQPQHF.

This clone was counted ten times or more. The chain recombines TRBV7-2 with TRBJ2-5; D could derive from TRBD1 or TRBD2 (5 bases each). The CDR3 runs to 15 residues. CDR1 and CDR2 from the germline V gene are SGHTA and FQGNSA. The V and J ends lost 5 bases and 4 bases respectively, with 17 bases between them. CDR3 sequence reads: CASSRVWGGGETQYF. The CDR3 bases are TGTGCCAGCAGCCGTGTATGGGGCGGAGGAGAGACCCAGTACTTC.

Many counts were recorded for this clone. Other DNA sequences from this sample encode an identical CDR3 as well. This chain links TRBV7-9 with TRBJ2-1, with D uncertain. The CDR3 spans 13 residues. Trimming shortened V by 5 bases and J by 4 bases, and 9 bases separated the two germline ends. In germline, CDR1 is SEHNR, CDR2 FQNEAQ (reference sequence). CDR3 sequence reads: CASSLGSYNEQFF. The CDR3 DNA follows: TGTGCCAGCAGCCTAGGATCATACAATGAGCAGTTCTTC.

Remarks on this clone: One end of the junction does not line up with germline, which may come from a read error. V gene TRBV27 combines with J gene TRBJ1-1; TRBD1 matches at 9 bases. CDR1 and CDR2 from the germline V gene are MNHEY and SMNVEV (reference sequence). This CDR3 is built from 18 residues. The CDR3 sequence is CAGSLRGQGRIMNTDAIF. CDR3 DNA sequence: TGTGCCGGCAGTTTGAGGGGACAGGGTCGGATCATGAACACTGATGCTATCTTT.

Note on this clone: A read error may explain this, as a much larger clone is one base away. The chain joins TRBV10-1 to TRBJ2-1, with TRBD2 matching 14 bases. This CDR3 is 18 amino acids long. Germline CDR1 and CDR2: WNHNN and SYGVQD (reference sequence). The DNA of the CDR3 is TGCGCCAGCAGTCTGACTAGCGGGAGGGCCGGCCCCTACAGTGAGCAGTTCTTC. It is translated as CASSLTSGRAGPYSEQFF.

On this clone: This clone may be a read error of a much larger clone one base away. V and J are TRBV30 and TRBJ2-7, with 9 bases identical to TRBD1. CDR3 size: 15 residues. V gave up 2 bases and J gave up 5 bases; unmatched junction bases: 10. The germline V gene has CDR1 GTSNPN and CDR2 SVGIG (reference sequence). The CDR3 DNA sequence: TGTGCCTGGAGTCGGGGGACAGGGTACGTGGACGAGCAGTACTTC. It encodes CAWSRGTGYVDEQYF.

The sample holds many counts of this clone. This rearrangement joins TRBV6-2 or TRBV6-3 to TRBJ2-1, with 9 bases fitting TRBD1. V dropped 6 bases and J dropped 3; count of bases not matched to a gene: 6. This CDR3 is built from 15 residues. Germline V gives CDR1 MNHEY, CDR2 SVGEGT. The CDR3: CASSLTGGSYNEQFF. DNA of the CDR3: TGTGCCAGCAGCCTCACAGGGGGCAGCTACAATGAGCAGTTCTTC.

Only a few counts were recorded for this clone. This sequence joins TRBV20-1 and TRBJ2-3; 7 bases line up with TRBD2. The junction had 12 bases not matched to a gene; V was cut back by 3 bases and J by 9 bases. The CDR3 runs 14 residues. CDR1 is DFQATT and CDR2 is SNEGSKA in the germline V gene (reference sequence). CDR3: CSARGAGRRGTQYF. The CDR3 nucleotides are TGCAGTGCTAGGGGAGCGGGGCGCCGAGGAACGCAGTATTTT.

Of note for this clone: It may be a read error: a sequence one base away is much more abundant. V usage is TRBV7-9 and J usage is TRBJ1-2; possibly TRBD1 for D (5 bases). CDR3 length equals 15 residues. Looked up from germline, CDR1 is SEHNR and CDR2 is FQNEAQ (reference sequence). V lost 0 bases and J 8 bases, leaving 16 bases between the germline ends. The DNA of the CDR3 is TGTGCCAGCAGCTTAGCGCTCAGGGTGTCACAGGGCTACACCTTC. It codes for CASSLALRVSQGYTF.

This clone has at least ten counts. The sample carries other DNA sequences with the same CDR3. This sequence joins TRBV28 and TRBJ2-2, with D unresolved. The V and J ends lost 2 bases and 2 bases respectively, with 6 bases between them. Germline V gene data show CDR1 as MDHEN and CDR2 as SYDVKM. The CDR3 is 14 amino acids. In nucleotides, the CDR3 is TGTGCCAGCAGTTTAGGGGATAACACCGGGGAGCTGTTTTTT. Protein product: CASSLGDNTGELFF. The whole variable domain, remainder taken from reference TRBV28 and TRBJ2-2, is DVKVTQSSRYLVKRTGEKVFLECVQDMDHENMFWYRQDPGLGLRLIYFSYDVKMKEKGDIPEGYSVSREKKERFSLILESASTNQTSMYLCASSLGDNTGELFFGEGSRLTVL.

This clone turned up a few times. A read error is possible here, since a much larger clone lies one base away. This chain joins TRBV18 and TRBJ2-5; a weak D match, TRBD1 (5 bases). The V gene's germline CDR1 is KGHSH and CDR2 LQKENI. CDR3 length: 13 residues. CDR3 sequence reads: CASSLQEQETRYF. Written as DNA, the CDR3 is TGTGCCAGCTCATTACAGGAACAAGAGACCCGGTACTTC.

V is TRBV7-9 and J is TRBJ2-7; D may be TRBD2 (6 bases). Trimming cost V 5 bases and J 6 bases, with 14 bases left between them. Germline V CDR1 and CDR2: SEHNR, FQNEAQ (reference sequence). CDR3 length: 13 residues. DNA for the CDR3: TGTGCCAGCAGCCCCCAATCGGGAGCCGAGCAGTACTTC. The encoded protein is CASSPQSGAEQYF.

The CDR3 DNA reads TGCGCCAGCAATAGCGGGAGGGCAGATACGCAGTATTTT. This codes for CASNSGRADTQYF. V and J are TRBV5-1 and TRBJ2-3; 11 bases fit TRBD2. The V segment lost 6 bases and the J segment 4 bases; nucleotides outside the gene matches: 1. The CDR3 extends over 13 amino acids. Germline V gives CDR1 SGHRS, CDR2 YFSETQ.

This clone occurred many times. The chain has TRBV11-1 and TRBJ2-3, with 7 bases matching TRBD1. There are 14 residues in the CDR3. Unmatched junction bases numbered 6, after V lost 5 bases and J lost 4 bases. CDR1 is SGHAT, CDR2 FQDESV, per germline (reference sequence). The CDR3 DNA follows: TGTGCCAGCAGCGAAGGGACAGCTTCAGATACGCAGTATTTT. It yields the protein CASSEGTASDTQYF.

This clone was observed at least ten times. The chain combines TRBV12-3 or TRBV12-4 with TRBJ1-1; 9 nucleotides match TRBD1. The J segment lost 4 bases and the V segment lost 5 bases, leaving 11 bases of the junction unmatched. CDR3 size: 16 residues. This CDR3 is CASSPNHRGQFTEAFF. The CDR3, as DNA: TGTGCCAGCAGTCCGAACCACAGGGGGCAATTCACTGAAGCTTTCTTT.

This clone came up a few times. A junction end diverges from the germline sequence, so it may reflect a read error. The chain combines TRBV12-3 or TRBV12-4 with TRBJ2-1; 11 bases are shared with TRBD2. This CDR3 is built from 14 residues. CDR3 sequence: CASSPAGTSGRAIF. CDR3 nucleotide sequence: TGTGCCAGCAGCCCAGCCGGGACTAGCGGAAGAGCGATCTTC.

This clone was counted only a few times. It may be a read error: a sequence one base away is much more abundant. This chain joins TRBV20-1 and TRBJ2-5; 7 bases agree with TRBD1. Per the germline V gene, CDR1 is DFQATT and CDR2 is SNEGSKA (reference sequence). J lost 5 bases, V lost 0 bases, and 6 bases had no gene match. The CDR3 consists of 14 residues. CDR3 sequence reads: CSARDHRGAETQYF. DNA of the CDR3: TGCAGTGCTAGAGATCACAGGGGAGCGGAGACCCAGTACTTC.

The chain combines TRBV2 with TRBJ2-7; D is possibly TRBD2 (5 bases). Trimming shortened V by 7 bases and J by 2 bases, and 12 bases separated the two germline ends. The V gene's germline CDR1 is SNHLY and CDR2 FYNNEI. This CDR3 comprises 13 residues. CDR3 loop: CASTGLEAYEQYF. CDR3 DNA sequence: TGTGCCAGCACTGGACTGGAGGCCTACGAGCAGTACTTC.

This clone was recorded many times. The chain joins TRBV28 to TRBJ1-1; D remains ambiguous. V dropped 8 bases and J dropped 4 bases, with 11 bases sitting between them. The CDR3 runs to 12 residues. Germline CDR1 MDHEN, CDR2 SYDVKM. For the CDR3, the DNA is TGTGCCAGCCGTCAGTCCTTCACTGAAGCTTTCTTT. The encoded protein is CASRQSFTEAFF. Together with reference TRBV28 and TRBJ1-1, the CDR3 gives the full variable domain: DVKVTQSSRYLVKRTGEKVFLECVQDMDHENMFWYRQDPGLGLRLIYFSYDVKMKEKGDIPEGYSVSREKKERFSLILESASTNQTSMYLCASRQSFTEAFFGQGTRLTVV.